The present entry profiles one TCR beta chain with its context. Its specificity is not known. The sample belongs to a study of T cells in Graves' hyperthyroidism and ophthalmopathy. Across the whole study: Peripheral blood was collected at initial diagnosis, before any treatment. Study-wide points: The model foresaw ophthalmopathy a median 6.5 months prior to onset.

This CDR3 has 14 amino acids. Germline lookup yields CDR1 SGHVS and CDR2 FNYEAQ. Trimming left V 1 base short and J 3 bases short, with 6 bases between. Ophthalmopathy cases scored 3 or more on the Clinical Activity Score and 4 or more on NOSPECS grade, with duration below 3 months. Researchers amplified the TCR beta CDR3 regions from RNA transcripts. When the TCR CDR3 underwent first-round RT-PCR, the HTBI primer set was used. Each CDR3 protein gets one entry after TCRdb re-called the multiplex PCR reads with MiXCR. The sample holds 530,000 or so distinct CDR3 sequences, roughly a sixth seen once. This chain connects TRBV7-6 to TRBJ2-2; D uncertain. The TCR comes from a woman younger than 35 with Graves' ophthalmopathy. The sequenced material came from blood. The CDR3 sequence: CASSLGSDTGELFF. The CDR3 DNA reads TGTGCCAGCAGCTTAGGGTCGGACACCGGGGAGCTGTTTTTT.